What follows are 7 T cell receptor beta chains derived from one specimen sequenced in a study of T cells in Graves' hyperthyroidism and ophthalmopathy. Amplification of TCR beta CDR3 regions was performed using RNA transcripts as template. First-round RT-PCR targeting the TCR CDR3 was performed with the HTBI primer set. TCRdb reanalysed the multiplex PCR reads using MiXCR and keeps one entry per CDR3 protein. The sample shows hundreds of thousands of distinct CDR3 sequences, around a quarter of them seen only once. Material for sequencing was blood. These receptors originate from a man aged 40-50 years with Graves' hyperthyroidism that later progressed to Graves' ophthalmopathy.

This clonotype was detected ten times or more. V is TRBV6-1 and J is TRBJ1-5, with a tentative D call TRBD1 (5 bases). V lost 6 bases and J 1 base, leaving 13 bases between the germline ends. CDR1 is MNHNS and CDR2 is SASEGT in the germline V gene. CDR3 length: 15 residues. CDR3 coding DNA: TGTGCCAGCAGACGCGGGACGGAGAGCAATCAGCCCCAGCATTTT. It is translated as CASRRGTESNQPQHF.

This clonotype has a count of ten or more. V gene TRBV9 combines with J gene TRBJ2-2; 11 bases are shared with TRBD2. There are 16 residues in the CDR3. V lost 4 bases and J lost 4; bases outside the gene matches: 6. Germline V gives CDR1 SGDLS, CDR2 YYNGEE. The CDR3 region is CASSLRTSGRTGELFF. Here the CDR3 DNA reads TGTGCCAGCAGCCTTAGGACTAGCGGGCGCACCGGGGAGCTGTTTTTT.

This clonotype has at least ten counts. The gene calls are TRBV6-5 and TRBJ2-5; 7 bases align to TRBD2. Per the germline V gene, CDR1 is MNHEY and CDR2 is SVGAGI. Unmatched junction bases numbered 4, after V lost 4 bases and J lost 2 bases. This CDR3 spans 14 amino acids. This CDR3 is CASSLGGEQETQYF. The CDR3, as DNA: TGTGCCAGCAGTTTGGGGGGGGAGCAAGAGACCCAGTACTTC.

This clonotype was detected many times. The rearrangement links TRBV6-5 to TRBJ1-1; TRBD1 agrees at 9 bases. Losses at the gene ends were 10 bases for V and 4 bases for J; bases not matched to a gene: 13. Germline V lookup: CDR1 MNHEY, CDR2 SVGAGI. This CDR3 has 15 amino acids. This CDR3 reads CATNGGQGRSTEAFF. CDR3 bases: TGTGCCACCAACGGGGGACAGGGTAGGAGCACTGAAGCTTTCTTT.

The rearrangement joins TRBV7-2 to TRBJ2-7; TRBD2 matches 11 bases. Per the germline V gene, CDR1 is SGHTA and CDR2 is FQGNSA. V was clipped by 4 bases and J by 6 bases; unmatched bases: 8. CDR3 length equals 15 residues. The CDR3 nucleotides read TGTGCCAGCAGCTCCTTAGCGGGAGGGCCCCGCGAGCAGTACTTC. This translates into CASSSLAGGPREQYF.

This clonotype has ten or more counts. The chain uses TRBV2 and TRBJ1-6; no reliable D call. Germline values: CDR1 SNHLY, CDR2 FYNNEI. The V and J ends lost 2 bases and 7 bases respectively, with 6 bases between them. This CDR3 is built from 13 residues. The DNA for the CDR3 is TGTGCCAGCAGTGAAAATAGAAATTCACCCCTCCACTTT. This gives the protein CASSENRNSPLHF.

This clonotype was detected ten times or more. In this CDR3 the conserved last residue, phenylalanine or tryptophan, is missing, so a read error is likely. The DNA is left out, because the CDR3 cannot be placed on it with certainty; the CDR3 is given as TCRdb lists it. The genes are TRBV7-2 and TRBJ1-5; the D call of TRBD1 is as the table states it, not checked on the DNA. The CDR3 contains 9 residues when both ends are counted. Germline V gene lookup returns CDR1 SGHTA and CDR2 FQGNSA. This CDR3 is CASRGQEAG.